The TCR beta chain under discussion was sequenced for a study of regulatory T cells in long-lasting Graves disease. Arm-PCR of CDR3 regions and iRepertoire HTBI primers were the basis on which TCR beta libraries were built. TCRdb independently ran MiXCR on the multiplex PCR reads; one entry per CDR3 protein. Among under 500,000 distinct CDR3 sequences listed, roughly 15% were seen once. The time point here: newly diagnosed GD, antithyroid drugs for less than 3 months. From RNA extracted from PBMCs, the TCR library was made. Peripheral blood, approximately 9 milliliters per patient, was collected in EDTA tubes. Germline V gene lookup returns CDR1 SGHAT and CDR2 FQNNGV. The CDR3 is made up of 12 amino acids. Between the trimmed V and J ends, which lost 1 base and 8 bases, there was a span of 6 bases. The same specimen was also included in a second study, on T cells in Graves' hyperthyroidism and ophthalmopathy.

The sample was peripheral blood mononuclear cells (PBMCs), taken at new diagnosis, from a patient treated with antithyroid drugs. This receptor was identified in a woman aged 25 to 39 with Graves disease. The chain couples TRBV11-2 to TRBJ1-3; D gene ambiguous. The CDR3: CASSLGGDTIYF. CDR3 in DNA: TGTGCCAGCAGCTTAGGCGGAGACACCATATATTTT.